These 16 T cell receptor beta chains were sequenced from one sample in a study of T cell repertoires in cytomegalovirus infection. TCRdb re-called the reads through MiXCR, storing one row per CDR3 protein. The sample has some 680,000 distinct CDR3 sequences, approximately 34% seen once; the top ten hold under 3.5%. Sequencing used PBMCs. The receptors here all came from a human donor in good health (CMV status not recorded). Some clones in this sample may be carry-over from other donors' samples.

This clonotype occurred a few times. The CDR3 DNA follows: TGTGCCAGCAGCCCCAGGTCTGAGGATACGCAGTATTTT. It is translated as CASSPRSEDTQYF. This chain uses TRBV11-2 with TRBJ2-3; D is uncertain. Germline values: CDR1 SGHAT, CDR2 FQNNGV. The V gene lost 5 bases and the J gene lost 6 bases, with 12 bases spanning the gap. CDR3 length equals 13 residues.

CDR3 DNA sequence: TGTGCCAGCACGTTTCACGGGCCGCGCTACGAGCAGTACTTC. The encoded protein is CASTFHGPRYEQYF. The chain has TRBV28 and TRBJ2-7; D remains ambiguous. Germline V gives CDR1 MDHEN, CDR2 SYDVKM. This CDR3 has 14 residues. The V end lost 7 bases, the J end lost 3 bases, and 16 bases lay between the germline ends. The full variable domain, in which reference TRBV28 and TRBJ2-7 provide the parts outside the CDR3, is DVKVTQSSRYLVKRTGEKVFLECVQDMDHENMFWYRQDPGLGLRLIYFSYDVKMKEKGDIPEGYSVSREKKERFSLILESASTNQTSMYLCASTFHGPRYEQYFGPGTRLTVT.

The count of this clonotype is one. The junction and the germline gene differ at one end; a read error may be behind it. The chain recombines TRBV25-1 with TRBJ2-2; D unresolved. The germline gives CDR1 MGHDK, CDR2 SYGVNS. The CDR3 length is 14 residues. Here the CDR3 DNA reads TGTACCAGCAGTGAACCCCGGACCCCCGGGGAGCTGTTTTTT. Translating gives CTSSEPRTPGELFF.

This clonotype was seen more than once but under ten times. V is TRBV6-6 and J is TRBJ1-2; D gene uncertain. Germline lookup yields CDR1 MNHNY and CDR2 SVGAGI (reference sequence). Trimming removed 4 bases at V and 7 bases at J, with 13 bases between. This CDR3 region has 13 residues. The CDR3 nucleotides are TGTGCCAGCAGTTTCTCATTGGAGGGTGGCTACACCTTC. Protein sequence: CASSFSLEGGYTF.

V gene TRBV24-1 combines with J gene TRBJ2-1; 8 bases align to TRBD1. CDR1 KGHDR and CDR2 SFDVKD come from the germline V gene. The CDR3 is 14 amino acids. The V segment lost 4 bases and the J segment 9 bases; nucleotides outside the gene matches: 7. CDR3 loop: CATSEPGQEGEQFF. The CDR3, as DNA: TGTGCCACCAGTGAACCGGGACAGGAGGGTGAGCAGTTCTTC.

This chain joins TRBV5-1 and TRBJ1-1; D ambiguous. Germline V gene data show CDR1 as SGHRS and CDR2 as YFSETQ. Trimming took 0 bases from V and 0 from J, leaving 9 bases between them. The CDR3 is 15 residues long. DNA for the CDR3: TGCGCCAGCAGCTTGGCTCTGGGATTGAACACTGAAGCTTTCTTT. Protein product: CASSLALGLNTEAFF.

Concerning this clonotype: One end of the junction varies from germline; a read error may be responsible. The chain carries TRBV7-2 and TRBJ1-3; no reliable D call. Germline V gene sequence: CDR1 SGHTA, CDR2 FQGNSA. The CDR3 extends over 16 amino acids. The CDR3 protein is CASSFGPRTSGSTIYF. In nucleotides, the CDR3 is TGTGCCAGCAGCTTCGGTCCCCGGACCTCTGGAAGCACCATATATTTT.

In this sample, this clonotype turned up a few times. The chain carries TRBV20-1 and TRBJ2-2; D is undetermined. V dropped 6 bases and J dropped 1 base, with 9 bases sitting between them. Per the germline V gene, CDR1 is DFQATT and CDR2 is SNEGSKA (reference sequence). This CDR3 has 13 amino acids. The CDR3 DNA follows: TGCAGTGCGATCGACCAGAACACCGGGGAGCTGTTTTTT. As protein: CSAIDQNTGELFF.

CDR3 amino acids: CASSRRQTGANVLTF. In DNA, the CDR3 is TGTGCCAGCAGCCGACGACAGACCGGGGCCAACGTCCTGACTTTC. The genes are TRBV12-3 or TRBV12-4 and TRBJ2-6; tentative D call: TRBD1 (5 bases). The V end lost 6 bases, the J end lost 4 bases, and 13 bases lay between the germline ends. The CDR3 extends over 15 amino acids.

This clonotype was seen many times. V and J are TRBV6-1 and TRBJ2-7; no firm D call. The length of the CDR3 is 13 residues. The ends were cut back, 4 bases at V and 4 bases at J, with 11 bases in the middle. The germline CDR1 and CDR2 sequences are MNHNS and SASEGT. The CDR3, as DNA: TGTGCCAGCAGTGCCGTCAGTTTTTACGAGCAGTACTTC. This codes for CASSAVSFYEQYF.

This clonotype was found a few times. The chain couples TRBV27 to TRBJ2-7; D ambiguous. The length of the CDR3 is 12 residues. V was trimmed by 6 bases and J by 2 bases, leaving 8 bases between them. Per the germline V gene, CDR1 is MNHEY and CDR2 is SMNVEV (reference sequence). CDR3 sequence (DNA): TGTGCCAGCAGCTCCTATCCCTACGAGCAGTACTTC. Encoded protein: CASSSYPYEQYF.

For this clonotype: A single base separates this from a much larger clone, so it may be a read error. The chain carries TRBV7-2 and TRBJ2-1, with 10 nucleotides matching TRBD2. CDR1 is SGHTA, CDR2 FQGNSA, per germline. The CDR3 runs 13 residues. The CDR3 region is CASSFPSGRERFF. In DNA, the CDR3 is TGTGCCAGCAGCTTCCCTAGCGGGAGAGAGCGGTTCTTC.

This clonotype was counted only a few times. This sequence joins TRBV27 and TRBJ2-1; no firm D call. The CDR3 is 15 amino acids. Trimming left V 0 bases short and J 2 bases short, with 8 bases between. Germline-derived CDR1 and CDR2 are MNHEY and SMNVEV (reference sequence). The DNA for the CDR3 is TGTGCCAGCAGTTTATCTCGGGTTCCCTACAATGAGCAGTTCTTC. Its translation is CASSLSRVPYNEQFF.

With regard to this clonotype: One end of the junction is discordant with germline, which a read error may explain. The V and J genes are TRBV20-1 and TRBJ1-4, with D maybe TRBD1 (5 bases). Germline V gives CDR1 DFQATT, CDR2 SNEGSKA (reference sequence). CDR3 length: 16 amino acids. CDR3 sequence: CGARDLATESNEKLFF. CDR3 DNA: TGCGGTGCTAGAGACCTGGCGACAGAATCTAATGAAAAACTGTTTTTT.

The gene calls are TRBV27 and TRBJ1-5; 10 bases line up with TRBD1. This CDR3 is built from 16 residues. J gave up 6 bases and V 6 bases, and 11 bases lay outside the gene matches. From germline, CDR1 is MNHEY and CDR2 SMNVEV (reference sequence). The CDR3 nucleotides read TGTGCCAGCAGGTCAATCGGACAGGGGGTTTCTCAGCCCCAGCATTTT. It yields the protein CASRSIGQGVSQPQHF.

V gene TRBV7-2 combines with J gene TRBJ2-5; D is undetermined. The V and J ends lost 4 bases and 5 bases respectively, with 8 bases between them. The CDR3 covers 12 residues. Germline V CDR1 and CDR2: SGHTA, FQGNSA. Here the CDR3 DNA reads TGTGCCAGCAGCTCTGTTATGGAGACCCAGTACTTC. Translation: CASSSVMETQYF.